These 6 T cell receptor beta chains were sequenced from one sample in a study of blood T cell repertoires in COVID-19. Profiled with immunoSEQ multiplex PCR; TCRdb holds only in-frame clones, not every one. The sample has fewer than 150,000 clones; around nine tenths are singletons. What was sequenced was peripheral blood. These receptors came from a woman aged 40 to 49 with acute or convalescent COVID-19.

The chain couples TRBV6-5 to TRBJ2-2; D is unresolved. Germline V gene data show CDR1 as MNHEY and CDR2 as SVGAGI. This CDR3 has 16 amino acids. Trimming left V 0 bases short and J 4 bases short, with 12 bases between. CDR3 bases: TGTGCCAGCAGTTACTCCGCGTACAGCACCACCGGGGAGCTGTTTTTT. Protein sequence: CASSYSAYSTTGELFF.

This chain links TRBV4-3 with TRBJ2-7, with TRBD2 as a possible D gene (7 bases). Trimming stripped 1 base from V and 4 bases from J, with 14 bases between. The germline V gene has CDR1 LGHNA and CDR2 YSLEER. The CDR3 length is 15 residues. The CDR3 region is CASSQGGGVGYEQYF. CDR3 in DNA: TGCGCCAGCAGCCAAGGGGGGGGCGTGGGTTACGAGCAGTACTTC.

The V and J genes are TRBV6-5 and TRBJ2-5; no firm D call. CDR3 size: 15 residues. V lost 5 bases and J 0 bases, leaving 13 bases between the germline ends. From germline, CDR1 is MNHEY and CDR2 SVGAGI. CDR3 loop: CASSPEISYQETQYF. The CDR3 nucleotides read TGTGCCAGCAGTCCCGAGATCTCCTACCAAGAGACCCAGTACTTC.

The rearrangement joins TRBV5-8 to TRBJ1-1; unclear D gene. The CDR3 consists of 16 residues. The ends were cut back, 2 bases at V and 2 bases at J, with 16 bases in the middle. Germline CDR1 reads SGHTS; CDR2 reads YDEGEE. The CDR3 here is CASSFFLGGQNTEAFF. In DNA, the CDR3 is TGTGCCAGCAGCTTCTTTCTAGGAGGGCAAAACACTGAAGCTTTCTTT. Variable domain in full (rest from reference TRBV5-8 and TRBJ1-1): EAGVTQSPTHLIKTRGQQATLRCSPISGHTSVYWYQQALGLGLQFLLWYDEGEERNRGNFPPRFSGRQFPNYSSELNVNALELEDSALYLCASSFFLGGQNTEAFFGQGTRLTVV.

This chain uses TRBV9 with TRBJ2-7; no clear D gene. V dropped 3 bases and J dropped 5 bases, with 9 bases sitting between them. This CDR3 spans 12 amino acids. Germline V gene data show CDR1 as SGDLS and CDR2 as YYNGEE. The CDR3 nucleotides read TGTGCCAGCAGCGACAATCTGAACGAGCAGTACTTC. This codes for CASSDNLNEQYF.

V is TRBV19 and J is TRBJ1-2, with 7 bases lining up with TRBD1. The germline CDR1 and CDR2 sequences are LNHDA and SQIVND (reference sequence). The CDR3 consists of 11 residues. The J segment lost 6 bases and the V segment lost 10 bases, leaving 5 bases of the junction unmatched. The CDR3 DNA reads TGTGCCATGCGACAGGGCGATGGCTACACCTTC. Translating gives CAMRQGDGYTF.